The 20 T cell receptor beta chains in this list originate from one sample, sequenced in a study of identical twins (dated by TCRdb to about 2016). Library preparation was by 5' RACE. Sequencer: Illumina HiSeq 2000. TCRdb reprocessed the public reads (quality trimming at Q25 with fastp, clone calling with MiXCR) and kept in-frame beta chains. Each record represents a unique CDR3 protein, reported with the most common genes and DNA among its rows. The sample contains fewer than 550,000 distinct CDR3 sequences, 14% of them found a single time. The ten biggest clones cover approximately 1% of the sample. The data also belong to a second study, concerning yellow fever vaccine responses in identical twins.

The sample was CD4+ T cells sorted from blood. Source of these receptors: a woman between 18 and 29 years old in good health.

The chain carries TRBV6-5 and TRBJ2-3, with TRBD2 matching 7 bases. Germline CDR1 and CDR2: MNHEY and SVGAGI. V gave up 4 bases and J gave up 0 bases; unmatched junction bases: 10. This CDR3 region has 17 residues. This CDR3 reads CASSLPRTRASTDTQYF. The CDR3 nucleotides read TGTGCCAGCAGTTTACCCCGGACTAGGGCTAGCACAGATACGCAGTATTTT.

The CDR3 DNA is TGTGCCAGCAGCTTAGGCGCCAGAGAATCAGATGAGCAGTTCTTC. This sequence encodes CASSLGARESDEQFF. The V and J genes are TRBV7-2 and TRBJ2-1; D not resolved. Trimming shortened V by 1 base and J by 8 bases, and 15 bases separated the two germline ends. This CDR3 has 15 amino acids. CDR1 SGHTA and CDR2 FQGNSA come from the germline V gene.

The chain employs TRBV25-1 and TRBJ2-5; perhaps TRBD1 as D (6 bases). The length of the CDR3 is 14 residues. Germline V CDR1 and CDR2: MGHDK, SYGVNS. The ends were cut back, 3 bases at V and 4 bases at J, with 12 bases in the middle. The DNA of the CDR3 is TGTGCCAGCAGTGAGCCGGGACAAGTAGAGACCCAGTACTTC. Protein: CASSEPGQVETQYF.

This clonotype came up a few times. The J gene is TRBJ2-7, the V gene TRBV12-3 or TRBV12-4; D is unclear. V lost 4 bases and J lost 2, with 9 bases in between. The CDR3 loop spans 13 amino acids. CDR3 coding DNA: TGTGCCAGCAGTTCGACCGATACCTACGAGCAGTACTTC. Translated: CASSSTDTYEQYF.

This rearrangement joins TRBV19 to TRBJ2-7; no reliable D call. Trimming stripped 3 bases from V and 1 base from J, with 7 bases between. CDR3 size: 13 residues. From germline, CDR1 is LNHDA and CDR2 SQIVND (reference sequence). The CDR3 sequence: CASSMVFSYEQYF. As DNA, the CDR3 is TGTGCCAGTAGTATGGTCTTTTCCTACGAGCAGTACTTC.

The gene calls are TRBV12-3 or TRBV12-4 and TRBJ2-7; 7 positions match TRBD2. CDR3 length: 15 amino acids. Unmatched junction bases numbered 14, after V lost 8 bases and J lost 4 bases. CDR3 coding DNA: TGTGCCAGCGGCAGCCCCCGGTCTAGCGGTTACGAGCAGTACTTC. Translation: CASGSPRSSGYEQYF.

This clonotype has a count of ten or more. V and J are TRBV29-1 and TRBJ1-1; 7 bases are a match to TRBD1. The ends lost 7 bases at V and 5 bases at J; junction bases unmatched: 10. CDR3 length equals 13 residues. Germline V gene lookup returns CDR1 SQVTM and CDR2 ANQGSEA. CDR3 DNA: TGCAGCGCCGGGGACAGTTTGAGGACTGAAGCTTTCTTT. Translation: CSAGDSLRTEAFF.

This clonotype was detected only a few times. The chain links TRBV11-2 to TRBJ2-1; 8 bases line up with TRBD2. CDR1 SGHAT and CDR2 FQNNGV come from the germline V gene. The CDR3 runs to 18 residues. With V trimmed by 3 bases and J by 2 bases, 12 bases remained unmatched. The DNA for the CDR3 is TGTGCCAGCAGCTTGGTTTGGGGCAATAGCGGGGCCTACAATGAGCAGTTCTTC. The encoded protein is CASSLVWGNSGAYNEQFF. The full variable domain, rest sourced from reference TRBV11-2 and TRBJ2-1, is EAGVAQSPRYKIIEKRQSVAFWCNPISGHATLYWYQQILGQGPKLLIQFQNNGVVDDSQLPKDRFSAERLKGVDSTLKIQPAKLEDSAVYLCASSLVWGNSGAYNEQFFGPGTRLTVL.

The table lists this clonotype with a few counts. This CDR3 reads CASSLKFSHEQYF. Here the CDR3 DNA reads TGTGCCAGCAGTTTAAAATTCAGTCACGAGCAGTACTTC. V usage is TRBV12-3 or TRBV12-4 and J usage is TRBJ2-7; D uncertain. The CDR3 is 13 amino acids. V gave up 2 bases and J gave up 5 bases, with 10 bases separating them.

This clonotype was detected only a few times. This chain connects TRBV9 to TRBJ2-5, with TRBD2 identical over 9 bases. In germline, CDR1 is SGDLS, CDR2 YYNGEE. The CDR3 contains 15 residues. With 0 bases clipped from V and 9 bases from J, the junction kept 9 bases outside the gene matches. The CDR3 DNA is TGTGCCAGCAGCGTAGCGGCGGGAGGGGGATCGGCCCAGTACTTC. This encodes CASSVAAGGGSAQYF. The full variable domain, rest sourced from reference TRBV9 and TRBJ2-5, is DSGVTQTPKHLITATGQRVTLRCSPRSGDLSVYWYQQSLDQGLQFLIQYYNGEERAKGNILERFSAQQFPDLHSELNLSSLELGDSALYFCASSVAAGGGSAQYFGPGTRLLVL.

The chain is built from TRBV5-1 and TRBJ2-4; 10 positions agree with TRBD2. CDR3 length: 21 residues. Losses at the gene ends were 2 bases for V and 0 bases for J; bases not matched to a gene: 17. The germline V gene encodes CDR1 SGHRS and CDR2 YFSETQ. This CDR3 is CASSFTSGATQYDKAKNIQYF. CDR3 sequence (DNA): TGCGCCAGCAGCTTTACTAGCGGGGCAACCCAATACGACAAAGCCAAAAACATTCAGTACTTC.

This clonotype showed up many times. The chain carries TRBV20-1 and TRBJ2-1; 11 bases line up with TRBD2. The length of the CDR3 is 13 residues. After removal of 6 bases from V and 6 bases from J, the junction contained 4 bases not matched to a gene. Germline V gives CDR1 DFQATT, CDR2 SNEGSKA (reference sequence). CDR3 amino acids: CSARTSGSNEQFF. The CDR3 DNA is TGCAGTGCCAGGACTAGCGGGTCCAATGAGCAGTTCTTC.

This clonotype has a single count. The J gene is TRBJ2-7, the V gene TRBV28; 10 nucleotides agree with TRBD2. The CDR3 length is 16 residues. Trimming took 3 bases from V and 3 from J; bases not matched to a gene: 8. Germline V gene lookup returns CDR1 MDHEN and CDR2 SYDVKM. In nucleotides, the CDR3 is TGTGCCAGCAGTTTTTCACTAGCGGGGCTAGACTACGAGCAGTACTTC. Translation gives CASSFSLAGLDYEQYF.

CDR3 amino acids: CASLKAQGDTGELFF. The CDR3, as DNA: TGTGCCAGCCTGAAAGCACAGGGGGACACCGGGGAGCTGTTTTTT. The chain combines TRBV6-1 with TRBJ2-2; TRBD1 matches 8 bases. This CDR3 has 15 amino acids. Germline V gene data show CDR1 as MNHNS and CDR2 as SASEGT. V shed 8 bases, J shed 3 bases, and the junction held 8 bases outside the gene matches.

The V call is TRBV10-3, the J call TRBJ2-7; 11 nucleotides align to TRBD2. Germline V gene sequence: CDR1 ENHRY, CDR2 SYGVKD. V dropped 4 bases and J dropped 0; count of bases not matched to a gene: 2. The CDR3 totals 15 residues. This CDR3 reads CAISGTSGYSYEQYF. For the CDR3, the DNA is TGTGCCATCAGTGGGACTAGCGGGTACTCCTACGAGCAGTACTTC.

This clonotype was detected many times. The rearrangement joins TRBV12-3 or TRBV12-4 to TRBJ2-7; 7 bases match TRBD1. The ends lost 1 base at V and 3 bases at J; junction bases unmatched: 0. The CDR3 length is 13 residues. The CDR3: CASSLGDSYEQYF. CDR3 DNA sequence: TGTGCCAGCAGTTTAGGGGACAGCTACGAGCAGTACTTC.

The table lists this clonotype with many counts. V is TRBV29-1 and J is TRBJ1-4, with TRBD1 matching 7 bases. J gave up 7 bases and V 7 bases, and 9 bases lay outside the gene matches. This CDR3 has 13 amino acids. Germline V gene sequence: CDR1 SQVTM, CDR2 ANQGSEA. Here the CDR3 reads CSGSRGSGEKLFF. CDR3 DNA sequence: TGCAGCGGCTCCAGGGGGTCGGGTGAAAAACTGTTTTTT.

Here the CDR3 reads CASSLRGTFNTEAFF. In DNA form, the CDR3 reads TGCGCCAGCAGCCTACGAGGGACATTTAACACTGAAGCTTTCTTT. This chain uses TRBV4-1 with TRBJ1-1, with D perhaps TRBD1 (6 bases). CDR1 MGHRA and CDR2 YSYEKL come from the germline V gene. The V end lost 4 bases, the J end lost 2 bases, and 14 bases lay between the germline ends. This CDR3 region has 15 residues.

A few counts support this clonotype. The genes are TRBV20-1 and TRBJ2-7; D tentatively fits TRBD1 or TRBD2 (5 bases each). The length of the CDR3 is 14 residues. Germline lookup yields CDR1 DFQATT and CDR2 SNEGSKA (reference sequence). V lost 0 bases and J 2 bases, leaving 11 bases between the germline ends. This chain's CDR3 is CSARDRGRAYEQYF. CDR3 DNA: TGCAGTGCTAGAGATCGGGGACGTGCCTACGAGCAGTACTTC.

This clonotype was counted only a few times. This chain joins TRBV11-3 and TRBJ2-2; a possible D gene is TRBD1 (5 bases). There are 16 residues in the CDR3. Germline V gene lookup returns CDR1 SGHNT and CDR2 YENEEA. Between the trimmed V and J ends, which lost 6 bases and 1 base, there was a span of 15 bases. The CDR3 bases are TGTGCCAGCAGAAGGGGCGAGACATTGAACACCGGGGAGCTGTTTTTT. Protein: CASRRGETLNTGELFF.